This T cell receptor (beta chain) was obtained from a study of cytotoxic CD8 clonotypes in ibrutinib-treated CLL (dated by TCRdb to the early 2020s). For the wider study: The cohort included around 16 treatment-naive and about a dozen relapsed/refractory patients; approximately 17 were IGHV unmutated. Responses were partial in roughly 24 patients and complete in 2; after median about 68 months follow-up, about 14 stayed in remission and some twelve progressed. An average of roughly 250,000 productive templates and tens of thousands of productive rearrangements was obtained per sample. Samples at response were collected after a median of about 12 months of treatment, with a range of roughly 6 to 40 months. Patients were still on ibrutinib when every remission and progressive disease sample was collected. Cryopreserved peripheral blood mononuclear cells were collected before treatment, at response, and at either disease progression or sustained remission. Longitudinal samples were available for about 30% of the roughly 86 trial participants. What the authors observed across the whole study: Sampling times were not matched between sustained-remission and progressing patients, and lymph node repertoires were not studied. An increase in clonality was observed at ibrutinib response, with clonality remaining stable during sustained remission and falling back toward baseline at progression. Public clonotypes were rare and either contracted or stayed stable during treatment, and the rise in clonality at ibrutinib response reflected the expansion of private clonotypes. At baseline, clonality was higher than in age-matched healthy donors and showed a strong correlation with circulating CD8+ T-cell counts.

The sample's time point, from its label and the paper: 12 months on ibrutinib. For TCR beta library preparation, roughly 2 micrograms of genomic DNA was extracted from cryopreserved PBMCs. Longitudinal blood samples from CLL patients on ibrutinib monotherapy underwent high-throughput TCR beta sequencing. The patients were enrolled in a single-center, open-label phase 2 trial of ibrutinib monotherapy. Each clonotype received, on average, around 10x coverage in deep resolution sequencing performed on a MiSeq, where the target depth lay between 1 in 1 million and 1 in 200,000 T cells. The immunoSEQ hsTCRB Kit was used to generate the TCR beta libraries. As for the original processing: Data were analyzed with ImmunoSEQ Data Assistant and ImmunoSEQ Analyzer, with V, D and J genes assigned per IMGT definitions. Clonality, which ranges from 0 to 1, was calculated as one minus the normalized Shannon entropy of productive rearrangement frequencies. Only overrepresented clonotypes making up at least 0.05% of the repertoire of each patient were included in the public clonotype analysis. Repertoires from about a dozen age-matched healthy donors in immuneACCESS were used as clonality controls. The source is immuneACCESS, and TCRdb retained only in-frame sequences with V and J called. Part of the clones is not carried over; for the studies checked, unresolved V genes explain less than half of this, and the remainder is unexplained. D and trimming come from the DNA, and the V and J calls and clone size come from that table. The sample table records about 140,000 clones; under 95% of these occur just once. 11% of the sample is held by the ten biggest clonotypes.

In the case of this clone: The specificity of this receptor is unknown. Per-base qualities were not stored, and no clone one base away is much larger.

The material sequenced was PBMCs, taken after 12 months of ibrutinib treatment. This TCR was sampled from a human donor with chronic lymphocytic leukemia.

The sequence in DNA is TGTGCCAGCAGTTCCGACTATGGCTACACCTTC. Translation gives CASSSDYGYTF. The V gene is TRBV28 and the J gene is TRBJ1-2; the D gene is not confidently resolved. V gives up 4 bases and J gives up 3 bases, and the segment between their germline ends measures 3 bases. Sequences MDHEN (CDR1) and SYDVKM (CDR2) are obtained from the germline V gene. Its CDR3 holds 11 amino acids, cysteine through phenylalanine. Here the CDR3 DNA is all that survives: 33 bases in frame from base 1.